This T cell receptor beta chain was captured by sequencing in a study of neurological immune-mediated disorders. Findings and limits, study-wide: HTLV-1-associated myelopathy showed the most TCR clonal expansion; multiple sclerosis the least, below healthy controls.

CDR1 and CDR2 from the germline V gene are DFQATT and SNEGSKA (reference sequence). The V gene end was trimmed by 6 bases and the J gene end by 2 bases; junction bases not matched to a gene: 7. This CDR3 has 15 residues. MiXCR, applied by TCRdb to the 5' RACE reads, yields one record per CDR3 protein. Here the sample spans fewer than 35,000 distinct CDR3 sequences, over 3% being singletons. This clonotype was observed at least ten times. What it binds is not known. Sequences were obtained from PBMCs. This chain uses TRBV20-1 with TRBJ2-5; 12 nucleotides agree with TRBD1. The TCR sequence derives from a woman in her 30s with multiple sclerosis. Here the CDR3 DNA reads TGCAGTGCATCCGGGACAGGGGGCCGGCAAGAGACCCAGTACTTC. The encoded protein is CSASGTGGRQETQYF.